The 5 T cell receptor beta chains below all came from one sample that was sequenced in a study of blood T cell repertoires in COVID-19. TCRdb's copy holds only in-frame clones and misses some; the assay was immunoSEQ multiplex PCR. Here the sample spans tens of thousands of clones, around 87% being singletons. The sequencing input was peripheral blood. These receptors originate from a man aged 40-49 years with COVID-19, enrolled during active disease.

The chain is built from TRBV5-1 and TRBJ2-7; D is perhaps TRBD1 (6 bases). CDR3 length: 15 residues. CDR1 is SGHRS and CDR2 is YFSETQ in the germline V gene. V lost 4 bases to trimming and J lost 2 bases, with 16 bases between them. In nucleotides, the CDR3 is TGCGCCAGCAGCCTCATCCCCGGGACACCCTACGAGCAGTACTTC. Residues: CASSLIPGTPYEQYF.

This chain uses TRBV4-2 with TRBJ2-3, with TRBD2 matching over 9 bases. CDR3 length equals 18 residues. CDR1 is LGHNA, CDR2 YNFKEQ, per germline. J gave up 2 bases and V 2 bases, and 11 bases lay outside the gene matches. CDR3 protein: CASSQPGLAKIHTDTQYF. The CDR3 nucleotides are TGTGCCAGCAGCCAACCTGGACTAGCGAAGATCCACACAGATACGCAGTATTTT.

V usage is TRBV9 and J usage is TRBJ2-1; 9 bases match TRBD2. Germline-derived CDR1 and CDR2 are SGDLS and YYNGEE. Losses at the gene ends were 0 bases for V and 7 bases for J; bases not matched to a gene: 5. This CDR3 spans 15 amino acids. The DNA for the CDR3 is TGTGCCAGCAGCGTAGGGTCTAGCGGGGAAAATGAGCAGTTCTTC. Residues: CASSVGSSGENEQFF.

The chain couples TRBV5-4 to TRBJ1-5; 7 bases are a match to TRBD1. The germline V gene has CDR1 SGHNT and CDR2 YYREEE (reference sequence). V shed 5 bases, J shed 6 bases, and the junction held 11 bases outside the gene matches. The CDR3 sequence is 15 residues long. The chain's CDR3 is CASSVEGAQGQPQHF. DNA of the CDR3: TGTGCCAGCAGTGTTGAGGGGGCGCAGGGTCAGCCCCAGCATTTT.

The rearrangement joins TRBV10-1 to TRBJ2-7; possibly TRBD1 for D (6 bases). The V gene's germline CDR1 is WNHNN and CDR2 SYGVQD (reference sequence). The CDR3 spans 13 residues. V lost 0 bases and J lost 5, with 8 bases in between. This CDR3 is CASSESGAHEQYF. In DNA form, the CDR3 reads TGCGCCAGCAGTGAGTCGGGGGCCCACGAGCAGTACTTC.